Presented here are 24 T cell receptor beta chains from one specimen sequenced in a study of cytomegalovirus exposure and HLA in healthy donors. 60 Vbeta and 13 Jbeta primers were used in PCR. The assay was immunoSEQ multiplex PCR, and TCRdb's table has in-frame clones only and misses some. The sample records about 130,000 clones, over 60% being singletons. The material sequenced was PBMCs. The receptors were gathered from a man younger than 35 in good health and CMV-seronegative.

This clone was counted between two and nine times. V gene TRBV6-5 combines with J gene TRBJ1-1; no clear D. Trimming shortened V by 0 bases and J by 0 bases, and 8 bases separated the two germline ends. Per germline, CDR1 MNHEY and CDR2 SVGAGI. This CDR3 is built from 15 residues. In nucleotides, the CDR3 is TGTGCCAGCAGTTACTCTGGTACTATGAACACTGAAGCTTTCTTT. Translated: CASSYSGTMNTEAFF.

The V call is TRBV9, the J call TRBJ2-3; 8 bases fit TRBD2. With V trimmed by 0 bases and J by 4 bases, 4 bases remained unmatched. The CDR3 sequence is 15 residues long. Germline CDR1 reads SGDLS; CDR2 reads YYNGEE. The CDR3 DNA follows: TGTGCCAGCAGCGTAGACGGGAGGGCCGCAGATACGCAGTATTTT. Encoded protein: CASSVDGRAADTQYF.

This sequence joins TRBV7-6 and TRBJ2-6, with D possibly TRBD1 on 6 matching bases. Looked up from germline, CDR1 is SGHVS and CDR2 is FNYEAQ. V shed 5 bases and J shed 4 bases, with 12 bases lying between them. The CDR3 contains 15 residues. The CDR3 nucleotides are TGTGCCAGCAGCATTACAGGGTCCGGGGCCAACGTCCTGACTTTC. Encoded protein: CASSITGSGANVLTF.

This clone was seen a single time. J is TRBJ2-7 and V is TRBV19, with D maybe TRBD2 (5 bases). Germline CDR1 is LNHDA and CDR2 is SQIVND (reference sequence). CDR3 size: 13 residues. Trimming took 5 bases from V and 7 from J, leaving 15 bases between them. For the CDR3, the DNA is TGTGCCAGTAGTCGGGGTCCGATTGGGGAGCAGTACGTC. It yields the protein CASSRGPIGEQYV.

V gene TRBV6-5 combines with J gene TRBJ1-3; no reliable D call. Deletions cut 8 bases from V and 0 bases from J, with 8 bases between. Per germline, CDR1 MNHEY and CDR2 SVGAGI. The CDR3 length is 13 residues. CDR3: CASFSASGNTIYF. The CDR3 bases are TGTGCCAGCTTCAGTGCCTCTGGAAACACCATATATTTT.

CDR3 sequence reads: CASSQPLGSIRELFF. As DNA, the CDR3 is TGCGCCAGCAGCCAACCACTGGGCAGTATCAGGGAGCTGTTTTTT. J is TRBJ2-2 and V is TRBV4-1, with unresolved D. Germline-derived CDR1 and CDR2 are MGHRA and YSYEKL. Trimming stripped 2 bases from V and 9 bases from J, with 16 bases between. CDR3 length: 15 residues.

The chain combines TRBV4-3 with TRBJ1-4, with TRBD1 matching 7 bases. The CDR3 runs to 15 residues. The germline gives CDR1 LGHNA, CDR2 YSLEER. V lost 1 base, J lost 3 bases, and 2 bases stayed unmatched. DNA of the CDR3: TGCGCCAGCAGCCAAGGGGACAGAGCTAATGAAAAACTGTTTTTT. This translates into CASSQGDRANEKLFF.

The V call is TRBV6-5, the J call TRBJ2-3; TRBD2 matches 8 bases. The CDR3 contains 14 residues. V was clipped by 6 bases and J by 9 bases; unmatched bases: 11. Germline V CDR1 and CDR2: MNHEY, SVGAGI. DNA of the CDR3: TGTGCCAGCAGCAGGACTAGCCCCCAGGGGACGCAGTATTTT. This codes for CASSRTSPQGTQYF.

This chain joins TRBV27 and TRBJ2-1; 8 bases match TRBD2. Germline values: CDR1 MNHEY, CDR2 SMNVEV (reference sequence). The CDR3 totals 16 residues. The junction had 7 bases not matched to a gene; V was cut back by 3 bases and J by 3 bases. CDR3 in amino acids: CASSFASGSVYNEQFF. The DNA for the CDR3 is TGTGCCAGCAGTTTCGCGAGCGGGAGTGTCTACAATGAGCAGTTCTTC.

The rearrangement joins TRBV27 to TRBJ1-1, with a weak D call TRBD1 (5 bases). Trimming pared 3 bases from V and 8 bases from J, leaving 19 bases between. This CDR3 contains 15 residues. CDR1 is MNHEY and CDR2 is SMNVEV in the germline V gene (reference sequence). The CDR3 spells CASSFRQGSSIEAFF. CDR3 nucleotide sequence: TGTGCCAGCAGTTTTAGGCAGGGATCGTCAATAGAAGCTTTCTTT.

The chain uses TRBV4-1 and TRBJ2-2; maybe TRBD1 (6 bases). Trimming took off 3 bases at V and 5 bases at J, with 10 bases between the two ends. The germline CDR1 and CDR2 sequences are MGHRA and YSYEKL. The CDR3 is 14 residues long. The CDR3 DNA sequence: TGCGCCAGCAGCCACAGGGGAAGGACCGGGGAGCTGTTTTTT. Amino acid sequence: CASSHRGRTGELFF.

A word on this clone: Germline and junction disagree at one end, which may indicate a read error. J is TRBJ2-7 and V is TRBV18; 7 nucleotides match TRBD1. CDR3 length equals 14 residues. Germline loops: CDR1 KGHSH, CDR2 LQKENI. The CDR3 region is CASSPDQGAYEQYF. For the CDR3, the DNA is TGTGCCAGTTCACCGGATCAGGGGGCCTACGAGCAGTACTTC.

The V call is TRBV7-2, the J call TRBJ1-2; TRBD1 aligns across 8 bases. With V trimmed by 5 bases and J by 7 bases, 12 bases remained unmatched. CDR3 length: 15 amino acids. The germline gives CDR1 SGHTA, CDR2 FQGNSA. This CDR3 is CASSQGQGFVFGYTF. In DNA, the CDR3 is TGTGCCAGCAGCCAAGGACAGGGTTTCGTCTTTGGCTACACCTTC.

This chain joins TRBV10-2 and TRBJ2-3; 12 bases align to TRBD2. CDR3 length equals 15 residues. The germline CDR1 and CDR2 sequences are WSHSY and SAAADI. Unmatched junction bases numbered 12, after V lost 8 bases and J lost 9 bases. The CDR3 here is CASSSSTSGSGTQYF. CDR3 sequence (DNA): TGCGCCAGCTCGAGTTCGACTAGCGGGAGTGGCACGCAGTATTTT.

This clone was counted at least ten times. The CDR3 DNA follows: TGCGCCAGCCTGGACATAAACACTGAAGCTTTCTTT. It encodes CASLDINTEAFF. The chain couples TRBV5-1 to TRBJ1-1; a possible D gene is TRBD1 (5 bases). Germline V CDR1 and CDR2: SGHRS, YFSETQ. The CDR3 loop spans 12 amino acids. Trimming left V 7 bases short and J 2 bases short, with 9 bases between.

This clone was seen a single time. In nucleotides, the CDR3 is TGTGCCAGCAGCTCCGGGTCGGGGGTGCAGCCCCAGCATTTT. The encoded protein is CASSSGSGVQPQHF. This chain connects TRBV7-2 to TRBJ1-5, with TRBD1 as a possible D gene (5 bases). From germline, CDR1 is SGHTA and CDR2 FQGNSA. The CDR3 has 14 amino acids. The V and J ends lost 4 bases and 7 bases respectively, with 14 bases between them.

The chain joins TRBV7-3 to TRBJ2-3, with 7 bases that match TRBD2. V shed 1 base, J shed 0 bases, and the junction held 4 bases outside the gene matches. CDR1 and CDR2 (germline): SGHTA, FQGTGA. This CDR3 spans 16 amino acids. The CDR3 here is CASSLSVSGSTDTQYF. In DNA, the CDR3 is TGTGCCAGCAGCTTAAGCGTTAGCGGGAGCACAGATACGCAGTATTTT.

This rearrangement joins TRBV5-8 to TRBJ2-7; 13 positions agree with TRBD2. V gave up 5 bases and J gave up 6 bases; unmatched junction bases: 8. The CDR3 sequence is 15 residues long. Per germline, CDR1 SGHTS and CDR2 YDEGEE. The CDR3 here is CASSSGLAGAVEQYV. CDR3 sequence (DNA): TGTGCCAGCAGTTCCGGACTAGCGGGAGCGGTCGAGCAGTACGTC.

The DNA for the CDR3 is TGCGCCAGCAGCTTGCAAATACAACAAATTAACACTGAAGCTTTCTTT. This codes for CASSLQIQQINTEAFF. The chain has TRBV5-1 and TRBJ1-1; D gene unclear. The CDR3 runs 16 residues. Germline-derived CDR1 and CDR2 are SGHRS and YFSETQ. Trimming took off 1 base at V and 2 bases at J, with 15 bases between the two ends.

The chain joins TRBV6-1 to TRBJ2-7, with D perhaps matching TRBD2 (5 bases). Germline V gene sequence: CDR1 MNHNS, CDR2 SASEGT. V shed 0 bases and J shed 0 bases, with 12 bases lying between them. This CDR3 has 16 residues. The CDR3 nucleotides are TGTGCCAGCAGTGAAGCGCGGGTTGGTGGCTCCTACGAGCAGTACGTC. Protein sequence: CASSEARVGGSYEQYV.

This clone came up a few times. The chain joins TRBV28 to TRBJ1-2, with 8 nucleotides matching TRBD1. The CDR3 consists of 15 residues. V trimming: 5 bases; J trimming: 8 bases; junction bases outside the gene matches: 13. The germline V gene has CDR1 MDHEN and CDR2 SYDVKM. CDR3 loop: CASSPQGAMMNGYTF. The DNA of the CDR3 is TGTGCCAGCAGTCCCCAGGGGGCCATGATGAACGGCTACACCTTC.

This chain joins TRBV28 and TRBJ1-5; D might be TRBD1 (5 bases). The CDR3 covers 15 residues. Germline V gives CDR1 MDHEN, CDR2 SYDVKM. V lost 2 bases, J lost 4 bases, and 12 bases lay in between. CDR3 bases: TGTGCCAGCAGTTTACCAGGGCGGCGGAATCAGCCCCAGCATTTT. Protein sequence: CASSLPGRRNQPQHF.

The rearrangement uses TRBV15 and TRBJ2-2; 7 nucleotides match TRBD1. Trimming took 2 bases from V and 5 from J; bases not matched to a gene: 14. Germline lookup yields CDR1 LNHNV and CDR2 YYDKDF (reference sequence). CDR3 length: 18 residues. CDR3 sequence: CATSRPSTGFDRTGELFF. CDR3 DNA sequence: TGTGCCACCAGCAGACCTTCGACAGGGTTTGATCGAACCGGGGAGCTGTTTTTT.

This clone has a handful of counts. V gene TRBV5-1 combines with J gene TRBJ1-1; D gene uncertain. Trimming took off 0 bases at V and 2 bases at J, with 8 bases between the two ends. Germline lookup yields CDR1 SGHRS and CDR2 YFSETQ. The CDR3 has 14 residues. The CDR3 here is CASSLAGDNTEAFF. CDR3 in DNA: TGCGCCAGCAGCTTGGCGGGTGACAACACTGAAGCTTTCTTT.